The next 26 T cell receptor beta chains were all read from a single sample in a study of shared clonotypes between healthy human individuals. Generated by immunoSEQ multiplex PCR, the TCRdb table keeps only in-frame clones and is missing some. The table has 300,000 to 400,000 clones, around 72% seen once. Sequencing was performed on memory CD4+ T cells sorted from blood. This sample's subset: CD45RA-negative fraction. All receptors derive from a man younger than 45 in good health.

This sequence joins TRBV4-1 and TRBJ2-3; TRBD2 might be the D (6 bases). Germline V gene sequence: CDR1 MGHRA, CDR2 YSYEKL. V lost 0 bases to trimming and J lost 0 bases, with 16 bases between them. This CDR3 is built from 18 residues. CDR3: CASSQDPGGSGSTDTQYF. CDR3 in DNA: TGCGCCAGCAGCCAAGATCCTGGCGGTAGCGGTAGCACAGATACGCAGTATTTT.

The chain uses TRBV6-5 and TRBJ2-7; D may be TRBD1 (5 bases). Trimming removed 2 bases from V and 2 bases from J, with 16 bases in between. The CDR3 sequence is 16 residues long. The V gene's germline CDR1 is MNHEY and CDR2 SVGAGI. CDR3 bases: TGTGCCAGCAGTTACCTCAGGGTGGGTCCTCCCTACGAGCAGTACTTC. Encoded protein: CASSYLRVGPPYEQYF.

The rearrangement joins TRBV19 to TRBJ2-3, with 8 bases aligning to TRBD1. Germline trimming cut 6 bases from V and 15 bases from J; bases unmatched to any gene: 11. Germline-derived CDR1 and CDR2 are LNHDA and SQIVND (reference sequence). This CDR3 spans 12 amino acids. The CDR3 DNA reads TGTGCCAGTAGCAGTACAGGGGGGCCCCGATATTTT. It specifies CASSSTGGPRYF.

Details on this clone: Just one base apart from a much larger clone, this may be a read error. The CDR3 reads CASSLQGSDTQYF. CDR3 DNA: TGTGCCAGCAGCTTACAGGGTTCAGATACGCAGTATTTT. The chain uses TRBV7-8 and TRBJ2-3; D might be TRBD1 (5 bases). CDR3 size: 13 residues. The V and J ends lost 2 bases and 4 bases respectively, with 7 bases between them. The germline V gene has CDR1 SGHVS and CDR2 FQNEAQ.

This chain connects TRBV9 to TRBJ2-3; possible D gene TRBD2, 5 bases. The CDR3 loop spans 15 amino acids. Germline V gene sequence: CDR1 SGDLS, CDR2 YYNGEE. V lost 4 bases and J lost 4, with 16 bases in between. In DNA, the CDR3 is TGTGCCAGCAGCAATCTAGAGGGCAGAGCAGATACGCAGTATTTT. This codes for CASSNLEGRADTQYF.

The chain combines TRBV7-8 with TRBJ2-1; 7 bases are shared with TRBD2. Germline loops: CDR1 SGHVS, CDR2 FQNEAQ. The CDR3 has 14 amino acids. J was trimmed by 4 bases and V by 3 bases; bases with no gene match: 3. The CDR3: CASSLGTTYNEQFF. In nucleotides, the CDR3 is TGTGCCAGCAGCTTGGGGACTACTTACAATGAGCAGTTCTTC.

This clone showed up just once. V and J are TRBV14 and TRBJ2-5; D is ambiguous. Germline V CDR1 and CDR2: SGHDN, FVKESK. Trimming pared 4 bases from V and 5 bases from J, leaving 11 bases between. This CDR3 contains 13 residues. CDR3 bases: TGTGCCAGCAGCCCATTCTTGCAGGAGACCCAGTACTTC. Translated: CASSPFLQETQYF.

The CDR3 nucleotides read TGCGCCAGCAGCGCGACAGGTCGCCAAGAGACCCAGTACTTC. Translation gives CASSATGRQETQYF. V is TRBV5-1 and J is TRBJ2-5; tentatively, D is TRBD1 (6 bases). Trimming shortened V by 4 bases and J by 1 base, and 11 bases separated the two germline ends. The CDR3 sequence is 14 residues long. Germline lookup yields CDR1 SGHRS and CDR2 YFSETQ.

The chain has TRBV7-9 and TRBJ2-5; perhaps D is TRBD1 or TRBD2 (5 bases each). The V end was cut by 0 bases, the J end by 2 bases, with 7 bases between. The CDR3 consists of 14 residues. The germline CDR1 and CDR2 sequences are SEHNR and FQNEAQ (reference sequence). As DNA, the CDR3 is TGTGCCAGCAGCTTAGCGGGACCGCAAGAGACCCAGTACTTC. It translates to CASSLAGPQETQYF.

The genes are TRBV18 and TRBJ2-1, with 11 bases lining up with TRBD2. The CDR3 is made up of 16 amino acids. In germline, CDR1 is KGHSH, CDR2 LQKENI. The trim removed 2 bases at V and 8 bases at J, leaving 8 bases unmatched. Written as DNA, the CDR3 is TGTGCCAGCTCACCAGTTAGCGGGAGGGCCAACCATGAGCAGTTCTTC. This gives the protein CASSPVSGRANHEQFF.

This chain links TRBV5-5 with TRBJ2-1; either TRBD1 or TRBD2 may supply D (5 bases each). CDR1 is SGHKS, CDR2 YYEKEE, per germline (reference sequence). CDR3 size: 16 residues. V lost 6 bases and J 0 bases, leaving 16 bases between the germline ends. This CDR3 is CASNAPGRSSYNEQFF. CDR3 nucleotides: TGTGCCAGCAACGCCCCGGGACGAAGCTCCTACAATGAGCAGTTCTTC.

This chain links TRBV19 with TRBJ1-5; 12 bases fit TRBD1. The length of the CDR3 is 18 residues. CDR1 is LNHDA and CDR2 is SQIVND in the germline V gene (reference sequence). Trimming removed 4 bases from V and 0 bases from J; junction bases left unmatched: 7. The CDR3 DNA reads TGTGCCAGTAGTAAAGGGACAGGGGGCCGGAATAGCAATCAGCCCCAGCATTTT. Amino acids: CASSKGTGGRNSNQPQHF.

The V call is TRBV7-2, the J call TRBJ2-5; TRBD1 matches at 7 bases. The CDR3 covers 14 residues. J lost 7 bases, V lost 4 bases, and 9 bases had no gene match. Per germline, CDR1 SGHTA and CDR2 FQGNSA. For the CDR3, the DNA is TGTGCCAGCAGCTCCCTTAGGGGGCTGGGGACCCAGTACTTC. Translation: CASSSLRGLGTQYF.

The table lists this clone with a few counts. Other DNA sequences in this sample translate to the same CDR3. This chain's CDR3 is CASRRQGNTGELFF. Here the CDR3 DNA reads TGTGCCAGCAGGCGGCAGGGGAACACCGGGGAGCTGTTTTTT. The V and J genes are TRBV2 and TRBJ2-2; tentatively, D is TRBD1 (5 bases). The CDR3 consists of 14 residues. Deletions cut 6 bases from V and 1 base from J, with 9 bases between. Germline CDR1 is SNHLY and CDR2 is FYNNEI.

The chain combines TRBV18 with TRBJ2-7; D remains unclear. CDR1 is KGHSH, CDR2 LQKENI, per germline. The CDR3 spans 16 residues. V dropped 1 base and J dropped 2 bases, with 15 bases sitting between them. The DNA of the CDR3 is TGTGCCAGCTCACCACAAACTACTACGGTCGCCTACGAGCAGTACTTC. It yields the protein CASSPQTTTVAYEQYF.

The chain uses TRBV15 and TRBJ2-3, with TRBD2 identical over 8 bases. The CDR3 consists of 15 residues. Germline V gene sequence: CDR1 LNHNV, CDR2 YYDKDF (reference sequence). After removal of 4 bases from V and 4 bases from J, the junction contained 7 bases not matched to a gene. As DNA, the CDR3 is TGTGCCACCAGCAAAGCGGGAGAGTCCGCAGATACGCAGTATTTT. Encoded protein: CATSKAGESADTQYF.

The V and J genes are TRBV11-2 and TRBJ2-3; perhaps TRBD2 as D (6 bases). The germline V and J ends were trimmed by 1 base and 4 bases, with 12 bases remaining between them. The CDR3 is made up of 15 amino acids. The germline gives CDR1 SGHAT, CDR2 FQNNGV. The CDR3 bases are TGTGCCAGCAGCTTAGTCCTCGGGAGTTCAGATACGCAGTATTTT. It is translated as CASSLVLGSSDTQYF.

The chain combines TRBV10-2 with TRBJ2-2, with 12 bases fitting TRBD1. CDR3 size: 15 residues. Germline values: CDR1 WSHSY, CDR2 SAAADI. Unmatched junction bases numbered 7, after V lost 7 bases and J lost 7 bases. CDR3 coding DNA: TGCGCCAGCACTCCGGGACAGGGGGCGATCGGGGAGCTGTTTTTT. Translated, it gives CASTPGQGAIGELFF.

The gene calls are TRBV4-2 and TRBJ2-2; no firm D call. The germline CDR1 and CDR2 sequences are LGHNA and YNFKEQ. Trimming took off 0 bases at V and 7 bases at J, with 12 bases between the two ends. The CDR3 runs to 15 residues. The CDR3 protein is CASSQELKGIGELFF. The CDR3 DNA follows: TGTGCCAGCAGCCAAGAATTGAAGGGAATCGGGGAGCTGTTTTTT.

V is TRBV11-2 and J is TRBJ2-5; a possible D gene is TRBD1 (5 bases). Germline CDR1 SGHAT, CDR2 FQNNGV. The germline V and J ends were trimmed by 1 base and 1 base, with 10 bases remaining between them. The CDR3 runs 15 residues. The DNA of the CDR3 is TGTGCCAGCAGCTTAGTAAGGGGCACCCAAGAGACCCAGTACTTC. Protein product: CASSLVRGTQETQYF. Drawing the rest from reference TRBV11-2 and TRBJ2-5, the complete variable domain is EAGVAQSPRYKIIEKRQSVAFWCNPISGHATLYWYQQILGQGPKLLIQFQNNGVVDDSQLPKDRFSAERLKGVDSTLKIQPAKLEDSAVYLCASSLVRGTQETQYFGPGTRLLVL.

This chain links TRBV18 with TRBJ2-5; 13 bases are a match to TRBD2. The germline V gene encodes CDR1 KGHSH and CDR2 LQKENI. The CDR3 is 16 residues long. V was clipped by 3 bases and J by 4 bases; unmatched bases: 5. CDR3 loop: CASSPRTSGSAETQYF. The CDR3 nucleotides read TGTGCCAGCTCACCTCGGACTAGCGGGAGTGCAGAGACCCAGTACTTC.

The gene calls are TRBV5-1 and TRBJ2-1; 11 positions match TRBD2. The CDR3 is 14 residues long. Germline CDR1 is SGHRS and CDR2 is YFSETQ. Germline trimming cut 4 bases from V and 6 bases from J; bases unmatched to any gene: 3. The CDR3 is CASSPTSGSNEQFF. For the CDR3, the DNA is TGCGCCAGCAGCCCAACTAGCGGGAGCAATGAGCAGTTCTTC. The full variable domain, in which reference TRBV5-1 and TRBJ2-1 provide the parts outside the CDR3, is KAGVTQTPRYLIKTRGQQVTLSCSPISGHRSVSWYQQTPGQGLQFLFEYFSETQRNKGNFPGRFSGRQFSNSRSEMNVSTLELGDSALYLCASSPTSGSNEQFFGPGTRLTVL.

This clone is a singleton in its sample. The rearrangement links TRBV5-6 to TRBJ1-5; no definite D call. The germline CDR1 and CDR2 sequences are SGHDT and YYEEEE. This CDR3 contains 18 residues. V lost 0 bases, J lost 0 bases, and 16 bases lay in between. The CDR3: CASSLGPGSVYSNQPQHF. In nucleotides, the CDR3 is TGTGCCAGCAGCTTGGGCCCCGGTTCAGTCTATAGCAATCAGCCCCAGCATTTT. Together with reference TRBV5-6 and TRBJ1-5, the CDR3 gives the full variable domain: DAGVTQSPTHLIKTRGQQVTLRCSPKSGHDTVSWYQQALGQGPQFIFQYYEEEERQRGNFPDRFSGHQFPNYSSELNVNALLLGDSALYLCASSLGPGSVYSNQPQHFGDGTRLSIL.

The chain recombines TRBV9 with TRBJ2-3; 9 bases are a match to TRBD2. Germline-derived CDR1 and CDR2 are SGDLS and YYNGEE. The CDR3 is 15 amino acids. The J segment lost 4 bases and the V segment lost 0 bases, leaving 3 bases of the junction unmatched. CDR3 in amino acids: CASSVVAGVPDTQYF. The CDR3 DNA sequence: TGTGCCAGCAGCGTAGTAGCGGGAGTCCCAGATACGCAGTATTTT.

The V and J genes are TRBV30 and TRBJ1-5; a possible D gene is TRBD1 (6 bases). Germline V gene data show CDR1 as GTSNPN and CDR2 as SVGIG (reference sequence). The CDR3 length is 13 residues. With 0 bases removed from V and 10 bases from J, the gap between germline ends came to 13 bases. The CDR3 sequence: CAWSVQGPLPQHF. In nucleotides, the CDR3 is TGTGCCTGGAGTGTACAGGGACCTTTACCCCAGCATTTT.

This clone was seen only once. V gene TRBV18 combines with J gene TRBJ1-4; tentative D call: TRBD1 (6 bases). Germline CDR1 reads KGHSH; CDR2 reads LQKENI. This CDR3 has 14 residues. Trimming left V 3 bases short and J 8 bases short, with 13 bases between. CDR3: CASSPPGVEEKLFF. DNA for the CDR3: TGTGCCAGCTCACCTCCAGGGGTTGAGGAAAAACTGTTTTTT.